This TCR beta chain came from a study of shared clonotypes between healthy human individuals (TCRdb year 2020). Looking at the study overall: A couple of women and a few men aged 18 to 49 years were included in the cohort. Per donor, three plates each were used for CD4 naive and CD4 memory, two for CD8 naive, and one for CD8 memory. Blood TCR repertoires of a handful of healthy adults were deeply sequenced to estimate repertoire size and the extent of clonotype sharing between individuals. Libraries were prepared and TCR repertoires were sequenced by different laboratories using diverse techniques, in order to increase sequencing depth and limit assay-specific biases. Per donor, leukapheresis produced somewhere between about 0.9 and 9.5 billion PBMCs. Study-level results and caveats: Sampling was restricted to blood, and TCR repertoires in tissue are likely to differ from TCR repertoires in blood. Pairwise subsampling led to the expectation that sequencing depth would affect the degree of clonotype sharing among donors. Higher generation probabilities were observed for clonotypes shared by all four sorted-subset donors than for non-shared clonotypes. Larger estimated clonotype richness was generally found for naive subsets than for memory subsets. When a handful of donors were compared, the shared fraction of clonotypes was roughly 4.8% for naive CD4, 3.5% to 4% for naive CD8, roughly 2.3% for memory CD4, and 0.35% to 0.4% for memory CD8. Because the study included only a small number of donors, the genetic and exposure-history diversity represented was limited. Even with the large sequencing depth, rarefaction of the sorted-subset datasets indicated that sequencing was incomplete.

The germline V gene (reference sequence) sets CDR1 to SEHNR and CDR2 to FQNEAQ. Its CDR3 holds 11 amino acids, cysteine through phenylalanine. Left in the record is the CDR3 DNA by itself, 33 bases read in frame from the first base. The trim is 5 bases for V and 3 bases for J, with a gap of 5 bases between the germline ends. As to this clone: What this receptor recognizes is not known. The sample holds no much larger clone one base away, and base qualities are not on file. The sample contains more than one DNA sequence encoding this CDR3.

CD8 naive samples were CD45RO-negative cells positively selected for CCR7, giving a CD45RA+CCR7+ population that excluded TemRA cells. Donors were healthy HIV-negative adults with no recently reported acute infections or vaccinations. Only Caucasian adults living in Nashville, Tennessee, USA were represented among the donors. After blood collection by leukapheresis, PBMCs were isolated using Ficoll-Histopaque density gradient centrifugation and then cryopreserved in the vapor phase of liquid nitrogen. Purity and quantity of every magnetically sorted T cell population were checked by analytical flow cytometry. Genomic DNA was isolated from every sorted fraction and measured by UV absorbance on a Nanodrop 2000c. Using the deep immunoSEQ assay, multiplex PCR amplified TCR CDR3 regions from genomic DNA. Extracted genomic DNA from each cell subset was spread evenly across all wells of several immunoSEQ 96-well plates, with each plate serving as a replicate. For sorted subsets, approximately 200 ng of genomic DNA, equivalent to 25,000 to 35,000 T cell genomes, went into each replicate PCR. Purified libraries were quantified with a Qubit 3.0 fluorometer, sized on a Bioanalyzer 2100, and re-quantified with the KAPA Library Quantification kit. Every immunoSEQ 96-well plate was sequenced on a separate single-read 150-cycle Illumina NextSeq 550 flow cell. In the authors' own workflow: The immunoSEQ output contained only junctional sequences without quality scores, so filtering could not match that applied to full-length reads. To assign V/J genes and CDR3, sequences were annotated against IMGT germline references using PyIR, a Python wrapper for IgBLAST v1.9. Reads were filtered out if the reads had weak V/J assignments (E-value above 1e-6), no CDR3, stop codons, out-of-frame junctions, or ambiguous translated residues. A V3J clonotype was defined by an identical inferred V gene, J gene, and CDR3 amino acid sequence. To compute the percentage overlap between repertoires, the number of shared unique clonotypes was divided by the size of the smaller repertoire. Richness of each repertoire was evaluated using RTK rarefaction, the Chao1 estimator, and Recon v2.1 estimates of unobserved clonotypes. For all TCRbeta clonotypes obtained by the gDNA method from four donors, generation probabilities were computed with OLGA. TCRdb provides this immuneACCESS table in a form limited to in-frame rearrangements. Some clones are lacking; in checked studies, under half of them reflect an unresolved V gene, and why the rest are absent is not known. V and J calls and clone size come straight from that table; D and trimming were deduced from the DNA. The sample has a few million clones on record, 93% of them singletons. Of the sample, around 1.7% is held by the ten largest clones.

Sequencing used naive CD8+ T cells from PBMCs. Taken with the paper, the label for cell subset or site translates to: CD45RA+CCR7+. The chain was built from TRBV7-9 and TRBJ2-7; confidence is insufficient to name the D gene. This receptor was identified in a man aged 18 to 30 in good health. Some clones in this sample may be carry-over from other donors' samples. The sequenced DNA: TGTGCCAGCAGCGAGAACTACGAGCAGTACTTC. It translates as CASSENYEQYF.